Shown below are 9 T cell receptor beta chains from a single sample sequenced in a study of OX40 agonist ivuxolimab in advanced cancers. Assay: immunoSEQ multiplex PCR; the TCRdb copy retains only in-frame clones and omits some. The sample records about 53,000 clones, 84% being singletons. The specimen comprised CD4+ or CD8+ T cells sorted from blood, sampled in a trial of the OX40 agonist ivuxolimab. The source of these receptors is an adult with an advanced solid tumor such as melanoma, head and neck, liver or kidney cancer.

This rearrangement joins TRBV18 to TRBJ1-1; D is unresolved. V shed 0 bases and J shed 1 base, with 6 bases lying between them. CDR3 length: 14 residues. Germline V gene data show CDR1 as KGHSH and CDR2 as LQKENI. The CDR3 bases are TGTGCCAGCTCACCACCCGATGGGAACACTGAAGCTTTCTTT. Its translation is CASSPPDGNTEAFF.

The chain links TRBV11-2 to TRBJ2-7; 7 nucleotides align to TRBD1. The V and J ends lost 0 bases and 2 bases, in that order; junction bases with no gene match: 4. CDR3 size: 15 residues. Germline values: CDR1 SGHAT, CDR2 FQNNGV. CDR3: CASSLERGPPYEQYF. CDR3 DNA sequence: TGTGCCAGCAGCTTAGAGAGGGGGCCCCCCTACGAGCAGTACTTC.

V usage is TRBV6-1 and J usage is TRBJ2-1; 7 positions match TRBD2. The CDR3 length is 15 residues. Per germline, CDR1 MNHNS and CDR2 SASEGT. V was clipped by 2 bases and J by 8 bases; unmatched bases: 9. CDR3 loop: CASSEYGRRYDEQFF. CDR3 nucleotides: TGTGCCAGCAGTGAATACGGGAGGCGATACGATGAGCAGTTCTTC.

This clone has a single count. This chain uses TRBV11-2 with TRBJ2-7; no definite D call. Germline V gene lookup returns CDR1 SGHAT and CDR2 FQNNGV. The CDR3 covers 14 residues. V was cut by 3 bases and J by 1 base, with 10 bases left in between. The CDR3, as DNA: TGTGCCAGCAGCTTTAGAATGCCTTCCTACGAGCAGTACTTC. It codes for CASSFRMPSYEQYF.

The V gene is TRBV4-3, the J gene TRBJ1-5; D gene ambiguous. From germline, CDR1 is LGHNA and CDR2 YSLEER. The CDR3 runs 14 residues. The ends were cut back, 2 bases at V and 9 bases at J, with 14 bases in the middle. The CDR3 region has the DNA TGCGCCAGCAGCCAAAGTCTCGGACCGTCGCCCCAGCATTTT. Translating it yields CASSQSLGPSPQHF.

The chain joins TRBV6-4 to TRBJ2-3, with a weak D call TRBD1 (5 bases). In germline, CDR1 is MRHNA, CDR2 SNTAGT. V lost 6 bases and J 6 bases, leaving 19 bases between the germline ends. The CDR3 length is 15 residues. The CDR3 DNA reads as TGTGCCAGCAGCCTAGGGCAGGGTATTCTGGATACGCAGTATTTT. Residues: CASSLGQGILDTQYF.

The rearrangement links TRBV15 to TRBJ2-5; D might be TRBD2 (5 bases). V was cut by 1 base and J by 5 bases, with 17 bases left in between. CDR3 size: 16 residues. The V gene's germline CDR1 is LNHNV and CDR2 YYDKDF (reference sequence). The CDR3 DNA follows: TGTGCCACCAGCAGAGGTTCCCGGAGCTCGGGGGAGACCCAGTACTTC. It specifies CATSRGSRSSGETQYF.

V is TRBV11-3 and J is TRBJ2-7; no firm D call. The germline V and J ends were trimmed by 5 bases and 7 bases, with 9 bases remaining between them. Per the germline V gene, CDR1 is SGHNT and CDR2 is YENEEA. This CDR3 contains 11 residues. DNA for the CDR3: TGTGCCAGCAGCCACTCGTCAGAGCAGTACTTC. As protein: CASSHSSEQYF.

CDR3 DNA sequence: TGTGCCAGCAGCTTAACGAAGCTAAACACTGAAGCTTTCTTT. Amino acid sequence: CASSLTKLNTEAFF. The chain links TRBV27 to TRBJ1-1; D gene uncertain. The germline V gene has CDR1 MNHEY and CDR2 SMNVEV (reference sequence). The V end lost 6 bases, the J end lost 2 bases, and 13 bases lay between the germline ends. The CDR3 loop spans 14 amino acids.